This T cell receptor (beta chain) was recovered during a study of T cell repertoires in cytomegalovirus infection (dated by TCRdb to about 2019). Looking at the study overall: The peptide stimulations were aimed at well-studied HLA-B-restricted epitopes as well as recently identified HLA-C-restricted CMV epitopes, whose presentation resists viral immunomodulation. The HLA type of each donor mattered for the analysis, because public TCR beta signatures pointed to carriage of CMV infection along with the matching HLA type.

The germline V gene provides CDR1 SGHTA and CDR2 FQGNSA. Its CDR3 holds 13 amino acids, cysteine through phenylalanine. The entry retains the CDR3 DNA only, 39 bases that are in frame from base 1. V is cut by 4 bases and J by 4 bases, and the space between the germline ends is 10 bases. These reads were obtained on an Illumina HiSeq 1500. Clones were called with MiXCR by TCRdb after fastp trimmed the public reads at Q25, and only in-frame beta chains were retained. Under each unique CDR3 protein, matching rows form one entry showing the most common genes and DNA. The sample contains tens of thousands of distinct CDR3 sequences, about 45% of them found a single time. The ten largest clones capture approximately 95% of the sample. Interpreted using the paper, the treatment or condition label stands for: in vitro stimulation with specific CMV peptide epitopes to enrich CMV-specific T cells. The investigation overall reported the following: In the ex vivo response, HLA-C-restricted CMV-specific TCR beta clonotypes were dominant, and in two of eight donors the single most frequent clonotype came from this HLA-C-restricted group. In both this cohort and an independent cohort of several hundred donors, the cumulative frequency of public TCR beta family members distinguished carriers of CMV infection plus the relevant HLA type.

A word on this clonotype: Its recognized antigen is unknown. Base quality data are lacking; no much larger clone is found one base away.

Recombination joined TRBV7-2 with TRBJ1-1; the D region possibly corresponds to TRBD1 (5 bases align). The origin of this receptor is a human donor in good health (CMV status not recorded). Some clones in this sample may be carry-over from other donors' samples. Sequenced material: CD8+ T cells from cultured PBMCs, taken from culture after CMV antigen stimulation. The sequenced DNA is TGTGCCAGCAGCTGGGAGGGGACCACTGAAGCTTTCTTT. Its protein is CASSWEGTTEAFF.